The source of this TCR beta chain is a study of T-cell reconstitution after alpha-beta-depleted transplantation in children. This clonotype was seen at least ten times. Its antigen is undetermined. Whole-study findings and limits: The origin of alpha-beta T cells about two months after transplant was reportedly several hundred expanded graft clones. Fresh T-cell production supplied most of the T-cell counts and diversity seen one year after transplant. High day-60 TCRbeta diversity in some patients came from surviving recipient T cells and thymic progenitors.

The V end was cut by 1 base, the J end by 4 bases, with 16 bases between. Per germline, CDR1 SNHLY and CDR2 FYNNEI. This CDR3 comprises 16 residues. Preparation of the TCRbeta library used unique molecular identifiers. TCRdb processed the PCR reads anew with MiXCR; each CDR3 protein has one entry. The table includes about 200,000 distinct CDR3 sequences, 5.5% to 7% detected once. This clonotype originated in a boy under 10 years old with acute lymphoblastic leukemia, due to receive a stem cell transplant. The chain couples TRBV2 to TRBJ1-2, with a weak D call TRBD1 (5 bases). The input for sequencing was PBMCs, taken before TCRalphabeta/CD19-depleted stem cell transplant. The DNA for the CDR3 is TGTGCCAGCAGTGAAGTCGCGACAGCCGGGGTCTATGGCTACACCTTC. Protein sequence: CASSEVATAGVYGYTF.